This TCR beta chain emerged from a study of cytomegalovirus exposure and HLA in healthy donors. The PCR was carried out with 60 Vbeta primers and 13 Jbeta primers. Only in-frame clones appear in the TCRdb table, and some are missing; sequencing was by immunoSEQ multiplex PCR. The repertoire holds approximately 170,000 clones, with approximately 80% as singletons. The CDR3 sequence is 14 residues long. The V gene's germline CDR1 is SGHTA and CDR2 FQGNSA. V lost 5 bases and J 2 bases, leaving 13 bases between the germline ends. This clone was observed a few times. The antigen is unknown. General observations from the study: In vitro, three CMV-associated chains proved specific for CMV antigens.

The rearrangement links TRBV7-2 to TRBJ2-7, with D possibly TRBD2 on 5 matching bases. Sequencing used PBMCs. The sequence came from a female donor in good health and CMV-seronegative. The CDR3 region has the DNA TGTGCCAGCAGCCTGGACTTAGAGGCCTACGAGCAGTACTTC. Translated, it gives CASSLDLEAYEQYF.